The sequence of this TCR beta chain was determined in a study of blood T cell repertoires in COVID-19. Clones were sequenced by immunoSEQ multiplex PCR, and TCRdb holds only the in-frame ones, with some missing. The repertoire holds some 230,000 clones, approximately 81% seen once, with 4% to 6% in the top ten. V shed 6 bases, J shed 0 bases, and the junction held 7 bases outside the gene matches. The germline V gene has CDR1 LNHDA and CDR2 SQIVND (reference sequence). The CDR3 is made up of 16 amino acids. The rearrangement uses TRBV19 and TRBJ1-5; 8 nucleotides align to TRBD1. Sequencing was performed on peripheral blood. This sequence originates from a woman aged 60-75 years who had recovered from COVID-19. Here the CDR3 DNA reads TGTGCCAGTAGGGGGACAGGATTAAATAGCAATCAGCCCCAGCATTTT. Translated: CASRGTGLNSNQPQHF.